Reported below is one T cell receptor beta chain. Its antigen is still unknown. This sample is drawn from a study of cytomegalovirus exposure and HLA in healthy donors. For the study at large: Drawn from HLA-typed donors, about 82 million unique TCRs were held in an early data release.

This CDR3 has 15 amino acids. V lost 7 bases and J lost 2, with 16 bases in between. Germline loops: CDR1 LNHDA, CDR2 SQIVND (reference sequence). Researchers ran the PCR with 60 Vbeta and 13 Jbeta primers. Here immunoSEQ multiplex PCR was the method, and the copy in TCRdb shows in-frame clones only, minus some. The data contain about 120,000 clones, 80% of them singletons. Study results and caveats: Some TCR beta chains (around 180 of them) were listed as cytomegalovirus-associated. In a later analysis, common viral pathogens appeared linked to several of the most significant clusters.

The material sequenced was PBMCs. The sequence derives from a female donor in good health and CMV-seropositive. The chain joins TRBV19 to TRBJ2-3; D ambiguous. The CDR3 reads CASTPALRNTDTQYF. The CDR3 nucleotides are TGTGCCAGTACCCCCGCCCTCAGGAACACAGATACGCAGTATTTT.